A selection of T cell receptor beta chains follows, all from one sample in a study of regulatory T cells in long-lasting Graves disease. TCRdb used MiXCR to reprocess the multiplex PCR reads, holding one entry per CDR3 protein. The data contain roughly 350,000 distinct CDR3 sequences, approximately 16% of them singletons. This sample also belongs to another study, concerning T cells in Graves' hyperthyroidism and ophthalmopathy.

The starting material was peripheral blood mononuclear cells (PBMCs), obtained at new diagnosis, from a patient treated with antithyroid drugs. Receptor source: a man aged 40-49 years with Graves disease. CDR3s include the opening cysteine and the closing phenylalanine or tryptophan. The order of the fields is clone size, D gene, V gene, J gene, CDR3 protein, CDR3 DNA. A D gene is named only where the DNA matches it firmly. Clone size is shown for a subset of rows, as once, few, many or a class of expanded clone.

clone_size: many
d_call: -
v_call: TRBV5-1
j_call: TRBJ2-1
cdr3_aa: CASTSGGGGSYNEQFF
cdr3_nt: TGCGCCAGCACAAGTGGGGGGGGCGGCTCCTACAATGAGCAGTTCTTC

clone_size: many
d_call: TRBD1
v_call: TRBV6-1
j_call: TRBJ2-7
cdr3_aa: CASSERGPYEQYF
cdr3_nt: TGTGCCAGCAGTGAAAGGGGGCCCTACGAGCAGTACTTC

clone_size: many
d_call: -
v_call: TRBV6-1
j_call: TRBJ2-5
cdr3_aa: CASSEIGWETQYF
cdr3_nt: TGTGCCAGCAGTGAAATAGGGTGGGAGACCCAGTACTTC

clone_size: -
d_call: -
v_call: TRBV4-1
j_call: TRBJ2-6
cdr3_aa: CASSPLKAGAYSGANVLTF
cdr3_nt: TGCGCCAGCAGTCCTTTAAAAGCAGGGGCGTACTCTGGGGCCAACGTCCTGACTTTC

clone_size: -
d_call: TRBD2
v_call: TRBV20-1
j_call: TRBJ2-5
cdr3_aa: CSARNRRVAGGRETQYF
cdr3_nt: TGCAGTGCTAGAAACCGACGAGTAGCGGGGGGGAGGGAGACCCAGTACTTC

clone_size: few
d_call: -
v_call: TRBV7-9
j_call: TRBJ1-5
cdr3_aa: CASSILDSPNQPQHF
cdr3_nt: TGTGCCAGCAGCATACTGGACAGTCCAAATCAGCCCCAGCATTTT

clone_size: -
d_call: -
v_call: TRBV7-6
j_call: TRBJ1-3
cdr3_aa: CASSLANGNTIYF
cdr3_nt: TGTGCCAGCAGCTTAGCTAATGGAAACACCATATATTTT

clone_size: -
d_call: -
v_call: TRBV29-1
j_call: TRBJ2-6
cdr3_aa: CSVRTGASGANVLTF
cdr3_nt: TGCAGCGTTAGGACCGGGGCGTCCGGGGCCAACGTCCTGACTTTC

clone_size: -
d_call: TRBD2
v_call: TRBV27
j_call: TRBJ2-7
cdr3_aa: CASSRLAGQIYEQYF
cdr3_nt: TGTGCCAGCAGCCGACTAGCGGGGCAGATCTACGAGCAGTACTTC

clone_size: -
d_call: -
v_call: TRBV9
j_call: TRBJ1-2
cdr3_aa: CASSSGPLSYGYTF
cdr3_nt: TGTGCCAGCAGCTCGGGACCTCTCTCCTATGGCTACACCTTC

clone_size: few
d_call: -
v_call: TRBV9
j_call: TRBJ1-5
cdr3_aa: CASSVGLTGPENNQPQHF
cdr3_nt: TGTGCCAGCAGCGTAGGTTTAACAGGCCCTGAAAACAATCAGCCCCAGCATTTT

clone_size: -
d_call: -
v_call: TRBV6-5
j_call: TRBJ2-4
cdr3_aa: CASSYSGGAKNIQYF
cdr3_nt: TGTGCCAGCAGTTACTCGGGGGGGGCTAAAAACATTCAGTACTTC

clone_size: many
d_call: TRBD2
v_call: TRBV7-2
j_call: TRBJ2-4
cdr3_aa: CASSLGRSTGGIQYF
cdr3_nt: TGTGCCAGCAGCTTAGGACGGTCCACGGGGGGCATTCAGTACTTC

clone_size: many
d_call: -
v_call: TRBV5-5
j_call: TRBJ2-7
cdr3_aa: CASSLNRDMREQYF
cdr3_nt: TGTGCCAGCAGCTTGAACAGGGATATGAGGGAGCAGTACTTC

clone_size: -
d_call: -
v_call: TRBV19
j_call: TRBJ2-3
cdr3_aa: CASATSRADTQYF
cdr3_nt: TGTGCCAGTGCCACTTCTAGGGCCGATACGCAGTATTTT

clone_size: -
d_call: -
v_call: TRBV6-4
j_call: TRBJ2-3
cdr3_aa: CASSYPGIADTQYF
cdr3_nt: TGTGCCAGCAGTTACCCGGGGATCGCAGATACGCAGTATTTT

clone_size: few
d_call: -
v_call: TRBV3-1
j_call: TRBJ2-1
cdr3_aa: CASSQSREVEQFF
cdr3_nt: TGTGCCAGCAGCCAAAGTAGGGAGGTTGAGCAGTTCTTC

clone_size: -
d_call: TRBD1
v_call: TRBV4-2
j_call: TRBJ1-2
cdr3_aa: CASSQRKGTGPSNYGYTF
cdr3_nt: TGTGCCAGCAGCCAACGGAAAGGGACAGGCCCGTCTAACTATGGCTACACCTTC

clone_size: many
d_call: -
v_call: TRBV30
j_call: TRBJ1-1
cdr3_aa: CAWSVVRGEAFF
cdr3_nt: TGTGCCTGGAGTGTAGTCAGGGGCGAAGCTTTCTTT

clone_size: -
d_call: -
v_call: TRBV9
j_call: TRBJ1-2
cdr3_aa: CASSVLSASSYTF
cdr3_nt: TGTGCCAGCAGCGTATTGTCAGCAAGCAGCTACACCTTC

clone_size: many
d_call: -
v_call: TRBV20-1
j_call: TRBJ1-1
cdr3_aa: CSARGLDSNTEAFF
cdr3_nt: TGCAGTGCTAGAGGCCTTGACAGCAACACTGAAGCTTTCTTT

clone_size: many
d_call: -
v_call: TRBV9
j_call: TRBJ2-1
cdr3_aa: CASSAPQSYNEQFF
cdr3_nt: TGTGCCAGCAGCGCCCCCCAGTCCTACAATGAGCAGTTCTTC

clone_size: -
d_call: -
v_call: TRBV11-2
j_call: TRBJ2-2
cdr3_aa: CASSPGRANTGELFF
cdr3_nt: TGTGCCAGCAGCCCGGGACGCGCGAACACCGGGGAGCTGTTTTTT

clone_size: many
d_call: TRBD1
v_call: TRBV7-2
j_call: TRBJ1-1
cdr3_aa: CASSYGTANTEAFF
cdr3_nt: TGTGCCAGCAGCTATGGGACAGCGAACACTGAAGCTTTCTTT

clone_size: few
d_call: -
v_call: TRBV11-3
j_call: TRBJ2-2
cdr3_aa: CASSLGGMGTGELFF
cdr3_nt: TGTGCCAGCAGCTTAGGAGGAATGGGCACCGGGGAGCTGTTTTTT